Following are 9 T cell receptor beta chains from one sample sequenced in a study of blood T cell repertoires in COVID-19. Assay: immunoSEQ multiplex PCR; the TCRdb copy retains only in-frame clones and omits some. The sample has more than 130,000 clones; approximately 84% are singletons. The sequenced sample was peripheral blood. The receptor set was obtained from a human donor in a cohort sampled during active COVID-19.

V gene TRBV5-1 combines with J gene TRBJ2-1, with a tentative D call TRBD2 (5 bases). Germline V lookup: CDR1 SGHRS, CDR2 YFSETQ. The CDR3 length is 14 residues. V lost 0 bases to trimming and J lost 3 bases, with 7 bases between them. Here the CDR3 reads CASSLESGYNEQFF. The CDR3 nucleotides read TGCGCCAGCAGCTTGGAGAGCGGCTACAATGAGCAGTTCTTC.

The chain joins TRBV5-4 to TRBJ1-6, with D perhaps matching TRBD1 (5 bases). CDR1 is SGHNT and CDR2 is YYREEE in the germline V gene (reference sequence). The CDR3 is 14 residues long. V dropped 2 bases and J dropped 9 bases, with 12 bases sitting between them. CDR3 region: CASSLGARGSPLHF. The DNA for the CDR3 is TGTGCCAGCAGCTTAGGTGCTAGGGGTTCACCCCTCCACTTT.

The chain joins TRBV7-9 to TRBJ1-1; D may be TRBD1 (5 bases). Germline-derived CDR1 and CDR2 are SEHNR and FQNEAQ (reference sequence). The CDR3 runs 16 residues. The V end lost 0 bases, the J end lost 1 base, and 12 bases lay between the germline ends. The CDR3 loop is CASSLAVGRANTEAFF. CDR3 nucleotides: TGTGCCAGCAGCTTAGCGGTTGGCAGGGCGAACACTGAAGCTTTCTTT.

This clone appeared a single time. This rearrangement joins TRBV2 to TRBJ2-1; 11 nucleotides agree with TRBD2. Germline CDR1 reads SNHLY; CDR2 reads FYNNEI. This CDR3 spans 16 amino acids. V shed 6 bases and J 6 bases; nucleotides not matched to a gene: 10. CDR3 region: CASRIGLAGGINEQFF. In DNA form, the CDR3 reads TGTGCCAGCAGGATAGGGCTAGCGGGGGGTATCAATGAGCAGTTCTTC.

The chain employs TRBV18 and TRBJ1-1; D is unclear. The V and J ends lost 0 bases and 1 base respectively, with 6 bases between them. Germline loops: CDR1 KGHSH, CDR2 LQKENI. The CDR3 extends over 14 amino acids. The CDR3 reads CASSPPRGNTEAFF. The CDR3, as DNA: TGTGCCAGCTCACCACCCCGAGGGAACACTGAAGCTTTCTTT.

The V and J genes are TRBV2 and TRBJ1-5; 9 bases agree with TRBD1. The germline V gene has CDR1 SNHLY and CDR2 FYNNEI. This CDR3 region has 14 residues. After removal of 6 bases from V and 4 bases from J, the junction contained 4 bases not matched to a gene. The CDR3 here is CASRGDRENQPQHF. In DNA form, the CDR3 reads TGTGCCAGCAGGGGGGACAGGGAAAATCAGCCCCAGCATTTT.

The chain couples TRBV24-1 to TRBJ2-3, with D perhaps matching TRBD1 (6 bases). Germline loops: CDR1 KGHDR, CDR2 SFDVKD. CDR3 length: 16 amino acids. Between the trimmed V and J ends, which lost 2 bases and 0 bases, there was a span of 11 bases. In nucleotides, the CDR3 is TGTGCCACCAGTGATTCCACAGGGTATAGCACAGATACGCAGTATTTT. It codes for CATSDSTGYSTDTQYF.

This sequence joins TRBV4-2 and TRBJ2-1, with 7 bases aligning to TRBD2. Germline lookup yields CDR1 LGHNA and CDR2 YNFKEQ. Losses at the gene ends were 0 bases for V and 7 bases for J; bases not matched to a gene: 3. The CDR3 contains 14 residues. The CDR3 region has the DNA TGTGCCAGCAGCCAAGACCCCGGGAGGAATGAGCAGTTCTTC. Encoded protein: CASSQDPGRNEQFF.

This clone was counted between two and nine times. The V and J genes are TRBV15 and TRBJ2-1, with TRBD1 matching 10 bases. In germline, CDR1 is LNHNV, CDR2 YYDKDF (reference sequence). Trimming removed 2 bases from V and 7 bases from J; junction bases left unmatched: 8. The CDR3 totals 16 residues. CDR3 loop: CATSRSTGTGDNEQFF. As DNA, the CDR3 is TGTGCCACCAGCAGATCAACCGGGACAGGGGATAATGAGCAGTTCTTC. The entire variable domain, with the rest obtained from reference TRBV15 and TRBJ2-1, is as follows: DAMVIQNPRYQVTQFGKPVTLSCSQTLNHNVMYWYQQKSSQAPKLLFHYYDKDFNNEADTPDNFQSRRPNTSFCFLDIRSPGLGDTAMYLCATSRSTGTGDNEQFFGPGTRLTVL.